The 10 T cell receptor beta chains presented below share a single source sample, sequenced in a study of shared clonotypes between healthy human individuals (dated by TCRdb to between 2020 and 2021). The method was the immunoSEQ multiplex PCR assay. The table comes from immuneACCESS by way of TCRdb, which keeps in-frame sequences with V and J called. Part of the clones is missing from these tables; in studies checked, under half for an unresolved V gene and the rest for unknown reasons. This sample gives 2 million to 2.5 million clones in total; approximately 93% of them show up just once. Jointly, the top ten make up about 0.39% of the sample. The sequencing sample was made of naive CD4+ T cells from PBMCs. In light of the paper, this sample's cell subset or site label describes: CD45RA+ positively selected. These TCRs come from a man younger than 35 in good health. Some clones in this sample may be carry-over from other donors' samples.

The rearrangement uses TRBV21-1 and TRBJ1-2; the DNA was not used to check the table's D call, TRBD1. TRBV21-1 is a known pseudogene. The CDR3 loop spans 11 amino acids. As DNA, the CDR3 is TGTGCCAGCGGGGGCGACTATGGCTACACCTTC. This sequence encodes CASGGDYGYTF.

The chain has TRBV19 and TRBJ2-1, with a weak D call TRBD1 (5 bases). CDR1 is LNHDA, CDR2 SQIVND, per germline (reference sequence). V lost 1 base to trimming and J lost 6 bases, with 16 bases between them. This CDR3 is built from 16 residues. CDR3 loop: CASSIGRQGKINEQFF. CDR3 nucleotides: TGTGCCAGTAGTATAGGCAGGCAGGGTAAGATCAATGAGCAGTTCTTC.

This chain joins TRBV7-2 and TRBJ2-1; the match to TRBD2 covers 14 bases. This CDR3 region has 15 residues. V trimming: 4 bases; J trimming: 10 bases; junction bases outside the gene matches: 6. Germline V gene sequence: CDR1 SGHTA, CDR2 FQGNSA. The CDR3 nucleotides read TGTGCCAGCAGCTGGGGACTAGCGGGAGCTGGAGAGCAGTTCTTC. It encodes CASSWGLAGAGEQFF.

The chain has TRBV5-1 and TRBJ2-5; 13 bases align to TRBD2. Germline values: CDR1 SGHRS, CDR2 YFSETQ. After removal of 3 bases from V and 1 base from J, the junction contained 3 bases not matched to a gene. The CDR3 runs to 16 residues. This CDR3 is CASSWGLAGRQETQYF. CDR3 coding DNA: TGCGCCAGCAGCTGGGGACTAGCGGGACGCCAAGAGACCCAGTACTTC.

This chain joins TRBV19 and TRBJ1-1; D is perhaps TRBD1 (6 bases). The V end was cut by 5 bases, the J end by 1 base, with 11 bases between. This CDR3 region has 14 residues. CDR1 and CDR2 from the germline V gene are LNHDA and SQIVND (reference sequence). The CDR3 DNA is TGTGCCAGTAGTTTGGTAGGGGGGAACACTGAAGCTTTCTTT. Translated: CASSLVGGNTEAFF.

This chain uses TRBV5-1 with TRBJ2-1; TRBD2 aligns across 10 bases. With V trimmed by 4 bases and J by 2 bases, 9 bases remained unmatched. This CDR3 region has 17 residues. Looked up from germline, CDR1 is SGHRS and CDR2 is YFSETQ. This chain's CDR3 is CASSPNLAGDAYNEQFF. DNA for the CDR3: TGCGCCAGCAGCCCGAATCTAGCGGGAGACGCCTACAATGAGCAGTTCTTC.

This clone was observed once. This chain joins TRBV6-6 and TRBJ2-3; 7 positions agree with TRBD1. This CDR3 spans 12 amino acids. V was clipped by 6 bases and J by 3 bases; unmatched bases: 0. Germline lookup yields CDR1 MNHNY and CDR2 SVGAGI (reference sequence). The CDR3 coding sequence is TGTGCCAGCAGCAGGGGGACAGATACGCAGTATTTT. Residues: CASSRGTDTQYF.

The J gene is TRBJ2-2, the V gene TRBV19, with 7 bases matching TRBD2. Trimming at V came to 5 bases and at J to 0 bases, leaving 6 bases not matched to a gene. Per the germline V gene, CDR1 is LNHDA and CDR2 is SQIVND (reference sequence). CDR3 length: 16 residues. CDR3 sequence (DNA): TGTGCCAGTAGTCCCCGGGGGGACGCGAACACCGGGGAGCTGTTTTTT. It yields the protein CASSPRGDANTGELFF.

This chain uses TRBV12-5 with TRBJ2-1; 9 nucleotides match TRBD2. CDR3 length equals 18 residues. Trimming at V came to 0 bases and at J to 10 bases, leaving 16 bases not matched to a gene. The germline V gene has CDR1 LGHNT and CDR2 FRNRAP. CDR3 nucleotide sequence: TGTGCTAGTGGTTTGGTCCTAGTCGGGGTAGCGGGAGCATGGGAGCAGTTCTTC. Translating gives CASGLVLVGVAGAWEQFF.

V usage is TRBV6-5 and J usage is TRBJ2-7, with no clear D. V was clipped by 6 bases and J by 6 bases, with 9 bases between them. The CDR3 has 11 residues. Per germline, CDR1 MNHEY and CDR2 SVGAGI. The CDR3 region is CASRGPFEQYF. DNA of the CDR3: TGTGCCAGCAGGGGCCCATTCGAGCAGTACTTC.